Presented here are 28 T cell receptor beta chains from one specimen sequenced in a study of regulatory T cells in long-lasting Graves disease. Time point of the sample: newly diagnosed GD, antithyroid drugs for less than 3 months. RNA isolated from PBMCs was used to make the TCR library. Through Arm-PCR of CDR3 regions and iRepertoire HTBI primers, TCR beta libraries were built. TCRdb fed the multiplex PCR reads into MiXCR, producing one record per CDR3 protein. The table records 240,000 or so distinct CDR3 sequences, 20% to 25% of them present only once. Here the sequenced sample was peripheral blood mononuclear cells (PBMCs), taken at new diagnosis, from a patient treated with antithyroid drugs. These receptors came from a female donor with Graves disease.

With regard to this clonotype: It is likely a read error: a sequence one base away is far more abundant. The V and J genes are TRBV20-1 and TRBJ2-7; D might be TRBD1 (5 bases). Trimming stripped 6 bases from V and 7 bases from J, with 28 bases between. CDR3 length: 16 residues. The germline CDR1 and CDR2 sequences are DFQATT and SNEGSKA (reference sequence). In DNA, the CDR3 is TGCAGTGCCAAAAGTTACCGAGACAGCCCCTACAATGAGCAGTACTTC. This gives the protein CSAKSYRDSPYNEQYF.

In its sample, this clonotype was seen a few times. Just one base apart from a much larger clone, this may be a read error. The rearrangement joins TRBV7-9 to TRBJ2-1; possible D gene TRBD1, 6 bases. This CDR3 region has 16 residues. Germline assignment: CDR1 SEHNR and CDR2 FQNEAQ (reference sequence). The CDR3: CASSFTDRSPYNERFF. CDR3 DNA: TGTGCCAGCAGCTTTACAGACAGGTCCCCCTACAATGAGCGGTTCTTC.

Note on this clonotype: Given a much more abundant clone one base away, this may be a read error. The V and J genes are TRBV5-1 and TRBJ2-1, with D perhaps TRBD1 or TRBD2 (5 bases each). CDR1 is SGHRS and CDR2 is YFSETQ in the germline V gene. V gave up 2 bases and J gave up 1 base, with 13 bases separating them. CDR3 size: 16 residues. CDR3 amino acids: CASSFSLGVSYNEQFF. CDR3 in DNA: TGCGCCAGCAGCTTTAGTTTGGGGGTGTCCTACAATGAGCAGTTCTTC.

The sample holds many counts of this clonotype. This rearrangement joins TRBV7-9 to TRBJ2-5, with 8 bases lining up with TRBD2. Per the germline V gene, CDR1 is SEHNR and CDR2 is FQNEAQ (reference sequence). This CDR3 comprises 16 residues. The V segment lost 5 bases and the J segment 4 bases; nucleotides outside the gene matches: 12. The CDR3 sequence is CASSPLLRLAIETQYF. For the CDR3, the DNA is TGTGCCAGCAGCCCTCTCTTGAGACTAGCGATAGAGACCCAGTACTTC.

The rearrangement links TRBV2 to TRBJ1-1; 9 bases are shared with TRBD1. The CDR3 length is 14 residues. V dropped 3 bases and J dropped 4; count of bases not matched to a gene: 3. Per germline, CDR1 SNHLY and CDR2 FYNNEI. CDR3 nucleotides: TGTGCCAGCAGTGACACAGGGGGCGGCACTGAAGCTTTCTTT. Its translation is CASSDTGGGTEAFF.

The chain recombines TRBV9 with TRBJ2-2; 9 bases are a match to TRBD2. V lost 4 bases to trimming and J lost 6 bases; unmatched junction nucleotides: 10. The germline V gene encodes CDR1 SGDLS and CDR2 YYNGEE. There are 16 residues in the CDR3. The CDR3 DNA follows: TGTGCCAGCAGCCTCCATCCGGGACTAGCTTCCGGGGAGCTGTTTTTT. It specifies CASSLHPGLASGELFF. The variable domain in full, completed from reference TRBV9 and TRBJ2-2, reads DSGVTQTPKHLITATGQRVTLRCSPRSGDLSVYWYQQSLDQGLQFLIQYYNGEERAKGNILERFSAQQFPDLHSELNLSSLELGDSALYFCASSLHPGLASGELFFGEGSRLTVL.

This clonotype was found many times. The rearrangement links TRBV29-1 to TRBJ2-7; the D gene could be TRBD1 or TRBD2 (5 bases each). Germline-derived CDR1 and CDR2 are SQVTM and ANQGSEA. Between the trimmed V and J ends, which lost 2 bases and 4 bases, there was a span of 12 bases. This CDR3 contains 13 residues. CDR3 amino acids: CSVEPRDAYEQYF. For the CDR3, the DNA is TGCAGCGTTGAACCCAGGGACGCTTACGAGCAGTACTTC.

This clonotype was counted between two and nine times. V gene TRBV19 combines with J gene TRBJ2-7, with D possibly called TRBD1 or TRBD2 (5 bases each). This CDR3 comprises 13 residues. Germline V CDR1 and CDR2: LNHDA, SQIVND (reference sequence). V lost 7 bases, J lost 3 bases, and 13 bases lay in between. CDR3 DNA: TGTGCCAGTAACGATCGGGGCAACTACGAGCAGTACTTC. This codes for CASNDRGNYEQYF. Full variable domain (remainder filled in from reference TRBV19 and TRBJ2-7): DGGITQSPKYLFRKEGQNVTLSCEQNLNHDAMYWYRQDPGQGLRLIYYSQIVNDFQKGDIAEGYSVSREKKESFPLTVTSAQKNPTAFYLCASNDRGNYEQYFGPGTRLTVT.

This clonotype came up many times. The genes are TRBV6-2 or TRBV6-3 and TRBJ2-5; D could derive from TRBD1 or TRBD2 (6 bases each). The CDR3 covers 14 residues. Germline loops: CDR1 MNHEY, CDR2 SVGEGT. Trimming shortened V by 6 bases and J by 2 bases, and 13 bases separated the two germline ends. This CDR3 is CASRRRRGQETQYF. The CDR3 DNA is TGTGCCAGCAGGAGAAGGAGGGGGCAAGAGACCCAGTACTTC.

V usage is TRBV7-2 and J usage is TRBJ2-1; 7 nucleotides line up with TRBD2. Germline-derived CDR1 and CDR2 are SGHTA and FQGNSA. The trim removed 5 bases at V and 2 bases at J, leaving 6 bases unmatched. The CDR3 runs 15 residues. Here the CDR3 DNA reads TGTGCCAGCAGCCCTCTAGCGGAGACCTACAATGAGCAGTTCTTC. Its translation is CASSPLAETYNEQFF. Full variable domain (rest looked up from reference TRBV7-2 and TRBJ2-1): GAGVSQSPSNKVTEKGKDVELRCDPISGHTALYWYRQSLGQGLEFLIYFQGNSAPDKSGLPSDRFSAERTGGSVSTLTIQRTQQEDSAVYLCASSPLAETYNEQFFGPGTRLTVL.

This clonotype was found many times. The chain is built from TRBV6-2 or TRBV6-3 and TRBJ1-5; maybe TRBD1 (6 bases). In germline, CDR1 is MNHEY, CDR2 SVGEGT. The CDR3 covers 16 residues. V lost 2 bases and J 7 bases, leaving 18 bases between the germline ends. DNA for the CDR3: TGTGCCAGCAGTTACCAAGGGGGAGGGAATCAACAGCCCCAGCATTTT. Translation gives CASSYQGGGNQQPQHF.

This clonotype was observed once. The gene calls are TRBV24-1 and TRBJ2-1; D is perhaps TRBD2 (6 bases). The germline V and J ends were trimmed by 7 bases and 10 bases, with 10 bases remaining between them. Germline CDR1 is KGHDR and CDR2 is SFDVKD. CDR3 size: 11 residues. The CDR3 bases are TGTGCCACCAGCGATGGGGGGGAGCAGTTCTTC. Amino acids: CATSDGGEQFF.

Of note for this clonotype: Since a much larger clone is just one base distant, this may be a read error. This chain connects TRBV28 to TRBJ1-4, with 7 bases matching TRBD1. Germline CDR1 reads MDHEN; CDR2 reads SYDVKM. V trimming: 6 bases; J trimming: 2 bases; junction bases outside the gene matches: 6. This CDR3 is built from 15 residues. The DNA of the CDR3 is TGTGCCAGCAGAACAGGGGCCGAGACTAATGAAAAACTGTTTTTT. Protein: CASRTGAETNEKLFF.

The table lists this clonotype with many counts. A junction boundary mismatches the germline segment, possibly from a read error. The rearrangement joins TRBV5-1 to TRBJ1-1, with D unclear. Looked up from germline, CDR1 is SGHRS and CDR2 is YFSETQ. The CDR3 totals 14 residues. The CDR3 DNA sequence: TGTGCCAGCAGCTTGGTATCAGAGAACACTGAAGCTTTCTTT. Protein sequence: CASSLVSENTEAFF.

A note on this clonotype: Given a much more abundant clone one base away, this may be a read error. The CDR3 nucleotides are TGTGCCAGTAGTATATCGCATGGCAGGGCTAATGAGCAGTTCTTC. Its translation: CASSISHGRANEQFF. V gene TRBV19 combines with J gene TRBJ2-5, with TRBD1 as a possible D gene (5 bases). The end of the DNA aligns better with TRBJ2-1, so the J call may be wrong. Germline values: CDR1 LNHDA, CDR2 SQIVND (reference sequence). The CDR3 is made up of 15 amino acids.

This clonotype came up a few times. J is TRBJ2-7 and V is TRBV14, with 10 bases aligning to TRBD2. The CDR3 runs to 16 residues. V lost 1 base, J lost 4 bases, and 7 bases stayed unmatched. Germline V gives CDR1 SGHDN, CDR2 FVKESK. CDR3 sequence (DNA): TGTGCCAGCAGCCAAGGTGTAGCGGGAGGTGGATACGAGCAGTACTTC. Translation: CASSQGVAGGGYEQYF.

This clonotype was picked up many times. CDR3 amino acids: CAISENPGENEKLFF. In DNA, the CDR3 is TGTGCCATCAGTGAGAATCCAGGCGAGAATGAAAAACTGTTTTTT. The chain uses TRBV10-3 and TRBJ1-4; D is ambiguous. Germline assignment: CDR1 ENHRY and CDR2 SYGVKD. The V gene lost 2 bases and the J gene lost 5 bases, with 12 bases spanning the gap. This CDR3 region has 15 residues.

At least ten counts were recorded for this clonotype. V is TRBV20-1 and J is TRBJ2-1; 8 bases line up with TRBD2. Germline CDR1 and CDR2: DFQATT and SNEGSKA (reference sequence). V shed 5 bases and J 8 bases; nucleotides not matched to a gene: 14. The CDR3 has 15 amino acids. The CDR3 DNA follows: TGCAGTGCTCCGGGGGGGGAGGCCCTACGGGATGAGCAGTTCTTC. It is translated as CSAPGGEALRDEQFF.

This clonotype was counted ten times or more. The chain employs TRBV5-6 and TRBJ2-1; D remains unclear. This CDR3 spans 13 amino acids. Trimming stripped 1 base from V and 10 bases from J, with 12 bases between. Germline V gives CDR1 SGHDT, CDR2 YYEEEE. The CDR3 bases are TGTGCCAGCAGCTTGTTCGAGTTAGGCGAGCAGTTCTTC. Translated, it gives CASSLFELGEQFF.

This clonotype showed up many times. V is TRBV7-2 and J is TRBJ2-3; 7 bases fit TRBD2. With 0 bases clipped from V and 4 bases from J, the junction kept 10 bases outside the gene matches. CDR3 length: 17 residues. The germline gives CDR1 SGHTA, CDR2 FQGNSA. The DNA for the CDR3 is TGTGCCAGCAGCTTAGCCGTCGTGGGGGGAGGGGCAGATACGCAGTATTTT. Amino acids: CASSLAVVGGGADTQYF.

This clonotype appeared a few times. This chain joins TRBV3-2 and TRBJ1-3. TRBV3-2 represents a pseudogene. The CDR3 covers 18 residues. The CDR3 sequence is CASSQDRAGTFSGNTIYF. The CDR3 DNA follows: TGTGCCAGCAGCCAAGATCGGGCAGGCACTTTCTCTGGAAACACCATATATTTT.

This clonotype was observed many times. The chain carries TRBV7-3 and TRBJ1-4; D not certain. The CDR3 runs 15 residues. The germline gives CDR1 SGHTA, CDR2 FQGTGA. The V end was cut by 5 bases, the J end by 0 bases, with 10 bases between. The CDR3 reads CASSDPGATNEKLFF. The CDR3 nucleotides are TGTGCCAGCAGCGACCCGGGTGCAACTAATGAAAAACTGTTTTTT.

This clonotype was seen at least ten times. The gene calls are TRBV5-6 and TRBJ1-1, with 7 bases aligning to TRBD1. The CDR3 runs to 15 residues. The germline CDR1 and CDR2 sequences are SGHDT and YYEEEE. Trimming removed 4 bases from V and 1 base from J; junction bases left unmatched: 7. CDR3: CASSPWTGENTEAFF. CDR3 in DNA: TGTGCCAGCAGCCCTTGGACAGGAGAGAACACTGAAGCTTTCTTT.

This clonotype was detected ten times or more. J is TRBJ2-7 and V is TRBV6-5; 8 nucleotides align to TRBD1. Germline assignment: CDR1 MNHEY and CDR2 SVGAGI. J was trimmed by 4 bases and V by 0 bases; bases with no gene match: 2. This CDR3 is built from 14 residues. The CDR3 loop reads CASSYSYRGYEQYF. CDR3 DNA: TGTGCCAGCAGTTACTCGTACAGGGGGTACGAGCAGTACTTC.

This clonotype was observed at least ten times. For the CDR3, the DNA is TGCAGTGCCAGCCTAGGGTCCAGAGGGGAGACCCAGTACTTC. Translating it yields CSASLGSRGETQYF. V and J are TRBV20-1 and TRBJ2-5; tentatively, D is TRBD2 (5 bases). Germline V lookup: CDR1 DFQATT, CDR2 SNEGSKA (reference sequence). V lost 6 bases and J 5 bases, leaving 19 bases between the germline ends. This CDR3 has 14 amino acids.

This clonotype appeared many times. The chain recombines TRBV7-2 with TRBJ2-1; no clear D gene. Germline V gene data show CDR1 as SGHTA and CDR2 as FQGNSA. CDR3 length equals 15 residues. With 4 bases removed from V and 6 bases from J, the gap between germline ends came to 16 bases. CDR3 loop: CASSSPDFSINEQFF. The CDR3, as DNA: TGTGCCAGCAGCTCACCAGACTTCTCCATCAATGAGCAGTTCTTC.

The sample holds many counts of this clonotype. The CDR3 bases are TGTGCCAGCTCACGTTCCGGACACATGCGCTCTAATACGCAGTATTTT. It is translated as CASSRSGHMRSNTQYF. The chain is built from TRBV18 and TRBJ2-3, with D tentatively TRBD1 (5 bases). The CDR3 covers 16 residues. In germline, CDR1 is KGHSH, CDR2 LQKENI. Deletions cut 4 bases from V and 7 bases from J, with 21 bases between.

As concerns this clonotype: One base away lies a much larger clone, so this may be a sequencing read error. The chain recombines TRBV6-2 or TRBV6-3 with TRBJ2-2; D is perhaps TRBD2 (6 bases). V lost 2 bases to trimming and J lost 0 bases, with 16 bases between them. The CDR3 runs to 18 residues. The germline V gene has CDR1 MNHEY and CDR2 SVGEGT. The DNA for the CDR3 is TGTGCCAGCAGTTACGCGGTGGTAGCGGATACGAACACCGGGGAGCTGTTTTTT. Translating gives CASSYAVVADTNTGELFF.